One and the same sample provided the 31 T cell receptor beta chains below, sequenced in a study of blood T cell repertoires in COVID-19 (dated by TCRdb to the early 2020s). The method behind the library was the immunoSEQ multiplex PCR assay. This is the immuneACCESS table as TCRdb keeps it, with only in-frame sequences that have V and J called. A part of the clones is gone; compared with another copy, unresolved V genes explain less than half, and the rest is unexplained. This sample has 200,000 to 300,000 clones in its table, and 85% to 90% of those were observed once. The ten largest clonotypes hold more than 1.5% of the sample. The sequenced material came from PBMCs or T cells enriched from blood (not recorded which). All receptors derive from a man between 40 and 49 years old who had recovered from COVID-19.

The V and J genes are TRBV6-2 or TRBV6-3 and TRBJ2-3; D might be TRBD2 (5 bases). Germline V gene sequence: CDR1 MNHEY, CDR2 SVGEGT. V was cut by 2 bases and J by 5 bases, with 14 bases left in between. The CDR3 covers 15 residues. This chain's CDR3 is CASSYVAPGGDTQYF. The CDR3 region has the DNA TGTGCCAGCAGTTACGTGGCCCCAGGAGGAGATACGCAGTATTTT.

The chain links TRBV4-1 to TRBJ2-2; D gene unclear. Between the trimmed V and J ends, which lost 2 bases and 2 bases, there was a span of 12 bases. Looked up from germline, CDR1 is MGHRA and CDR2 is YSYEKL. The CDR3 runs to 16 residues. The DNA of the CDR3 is TGCGCCAGCAGCCAATTCGACTGGATTAACACCGGGGAGCTGTTTTTT. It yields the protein CASSQFDWINTGELFF.

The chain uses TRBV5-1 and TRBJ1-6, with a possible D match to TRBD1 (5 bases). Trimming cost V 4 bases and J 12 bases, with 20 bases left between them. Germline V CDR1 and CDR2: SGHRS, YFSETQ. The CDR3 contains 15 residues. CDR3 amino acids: CASSPGMPGREPLHF. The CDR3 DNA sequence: TGCGCCAGCAGCCCTGGGATGCCAGGGCGGGAACCCCTCCACTTT.

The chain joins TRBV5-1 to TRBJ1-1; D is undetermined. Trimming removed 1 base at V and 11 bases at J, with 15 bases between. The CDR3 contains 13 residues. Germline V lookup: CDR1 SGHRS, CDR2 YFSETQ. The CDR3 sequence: CASSLTEGGEAFF. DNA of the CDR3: TGCGCCAGCAGCTTGACTGAGGGAGGTGAGGCTTTCTTT.

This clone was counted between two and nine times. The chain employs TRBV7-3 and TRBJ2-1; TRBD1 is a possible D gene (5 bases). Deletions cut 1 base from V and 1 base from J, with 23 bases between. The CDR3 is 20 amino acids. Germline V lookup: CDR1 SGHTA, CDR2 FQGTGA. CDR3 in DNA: TGTGCCAGCAGCTTAATGGTCTGGACATCCGGGCAGGGATCCTACAATGAGCAGTTCTTC. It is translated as CASSLMVWTSGQGSYNEQFF.

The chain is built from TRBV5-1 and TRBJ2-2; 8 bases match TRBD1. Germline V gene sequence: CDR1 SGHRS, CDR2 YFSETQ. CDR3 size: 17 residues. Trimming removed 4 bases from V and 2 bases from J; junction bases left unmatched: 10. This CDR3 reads CASSLGDRGTNTGELFF. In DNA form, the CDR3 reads TGCGCCAGCAGCCTTGGAGACAGGGGAACTAACACCGGGGAGCTGTTTTTT.

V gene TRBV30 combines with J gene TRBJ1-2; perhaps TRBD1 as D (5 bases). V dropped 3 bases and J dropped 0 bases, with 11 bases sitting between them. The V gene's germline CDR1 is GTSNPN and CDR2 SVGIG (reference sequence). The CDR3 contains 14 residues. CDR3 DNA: TGTGCCTGGAGCCACGGGGGGTCTAACTATGGCTACACCTTC. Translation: CAWSHGGSNYGYTF.

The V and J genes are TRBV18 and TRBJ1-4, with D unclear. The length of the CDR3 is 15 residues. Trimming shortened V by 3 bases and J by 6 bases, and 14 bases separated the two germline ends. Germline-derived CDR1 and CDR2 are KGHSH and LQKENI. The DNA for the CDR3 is TGTGCCAGCTCACCCCGGGGATCCCGCGATGAAAAACTGTTTTTT. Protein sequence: CASSPRGSRDEKLFF.

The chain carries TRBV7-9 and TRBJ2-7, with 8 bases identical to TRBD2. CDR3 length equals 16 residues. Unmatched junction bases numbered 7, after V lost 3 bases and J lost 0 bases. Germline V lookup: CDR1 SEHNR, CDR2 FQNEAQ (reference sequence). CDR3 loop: CASSFGLASRSYEQYF. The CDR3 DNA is TGTGCCAGCAGCTTCGGACTAGCCTCACGCTCCTACGAGCAGTACTTC.

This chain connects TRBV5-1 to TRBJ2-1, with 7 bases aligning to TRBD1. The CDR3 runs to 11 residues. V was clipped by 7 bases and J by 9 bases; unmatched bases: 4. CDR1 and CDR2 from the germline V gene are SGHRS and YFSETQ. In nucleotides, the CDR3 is TGCGCCAGCGCCAACAGGGGTGAGCAGTTCTTC. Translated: CASANRGEQFF.

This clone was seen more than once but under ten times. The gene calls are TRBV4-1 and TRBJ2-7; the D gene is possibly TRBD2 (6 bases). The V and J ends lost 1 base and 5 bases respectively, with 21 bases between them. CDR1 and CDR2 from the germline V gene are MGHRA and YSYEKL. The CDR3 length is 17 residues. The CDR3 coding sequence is TGCGCCAGCAGCCAAGCCGATATGGGACTTTCCGTCAACGAGCAGTACTTC. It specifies CASSQADMGLSVNEQYF.

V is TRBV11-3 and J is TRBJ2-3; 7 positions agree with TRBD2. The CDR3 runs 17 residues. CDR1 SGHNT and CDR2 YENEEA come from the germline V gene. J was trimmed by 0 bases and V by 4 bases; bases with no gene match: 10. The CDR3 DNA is TGTGCCAGCAGCTCCGGCCGCAGGGAGGGAAGCACAGATACGCAGTATTTT. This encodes CASSSGRREGSTDTQYF.

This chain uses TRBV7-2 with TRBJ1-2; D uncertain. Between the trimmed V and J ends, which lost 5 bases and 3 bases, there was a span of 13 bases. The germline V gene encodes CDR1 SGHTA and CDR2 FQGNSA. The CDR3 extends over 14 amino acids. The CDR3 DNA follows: TGTGCCAGCAGCATCCCTGGGAGGGACTATGGCTACACCTTC. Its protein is CASSIPGRDYGYTF.

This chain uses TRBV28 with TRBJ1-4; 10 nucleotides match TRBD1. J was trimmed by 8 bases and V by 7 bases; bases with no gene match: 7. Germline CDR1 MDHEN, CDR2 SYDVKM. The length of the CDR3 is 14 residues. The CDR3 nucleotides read TGTGCCAGCATCGGGACAGGGGTAAGAGAAAAACTGTTTTTT. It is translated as CASIGTGVREKLFF.

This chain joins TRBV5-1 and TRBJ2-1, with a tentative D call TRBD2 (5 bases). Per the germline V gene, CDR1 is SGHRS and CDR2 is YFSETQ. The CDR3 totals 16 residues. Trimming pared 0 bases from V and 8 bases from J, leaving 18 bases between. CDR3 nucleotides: TGCGCCAGCAGCTTGGCTGGGCTAGAGGGCTTCGATGAGCAGTTCTTC. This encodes CASSLAGLEGFDEQFF.

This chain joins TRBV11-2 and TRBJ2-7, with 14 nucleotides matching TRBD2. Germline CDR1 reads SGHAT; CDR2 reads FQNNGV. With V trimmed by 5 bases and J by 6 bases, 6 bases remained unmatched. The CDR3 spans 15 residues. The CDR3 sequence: CASSRGLAGEREQYF. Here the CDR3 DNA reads TGTGCCAGCAGCCGGGGACTAGCGGGAGAGCGCGAGCAGTACTTC.

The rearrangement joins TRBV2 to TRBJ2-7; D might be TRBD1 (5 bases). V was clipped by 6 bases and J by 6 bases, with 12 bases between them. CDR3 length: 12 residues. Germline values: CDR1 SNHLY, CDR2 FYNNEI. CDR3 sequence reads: CASRTETAEQYF. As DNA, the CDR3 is TGTGCCAGCAGGACAGAAACGGCCGAGCAGTACTTC. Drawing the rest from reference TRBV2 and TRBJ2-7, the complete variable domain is EPEVTQTPSHQVTQMGQEVILRCVPISNHLYFYWYRQILGQKVEFLVSFYNNEISEKSEIFDDQFSVERPDGSNFTLKIRSTKLEDSAMYFCASRTETAEQYFGPGTRLTVT.

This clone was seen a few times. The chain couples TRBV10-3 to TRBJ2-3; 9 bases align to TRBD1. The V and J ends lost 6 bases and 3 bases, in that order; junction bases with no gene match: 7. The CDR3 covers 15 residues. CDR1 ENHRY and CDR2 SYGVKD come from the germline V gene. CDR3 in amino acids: CAISRTGELTDTQYF. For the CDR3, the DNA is TGTGCCATCAGCAGGACAGGGGAGTTGACAGATACGCAGTATTTT.

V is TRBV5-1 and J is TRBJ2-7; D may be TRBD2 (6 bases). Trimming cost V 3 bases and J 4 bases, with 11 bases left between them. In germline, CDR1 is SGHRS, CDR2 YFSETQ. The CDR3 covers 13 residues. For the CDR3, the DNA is TGCGCCAGCAGCTCAGGGACTTTATACGAGCAGTACTTC. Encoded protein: CASSSGTLYEQYF.

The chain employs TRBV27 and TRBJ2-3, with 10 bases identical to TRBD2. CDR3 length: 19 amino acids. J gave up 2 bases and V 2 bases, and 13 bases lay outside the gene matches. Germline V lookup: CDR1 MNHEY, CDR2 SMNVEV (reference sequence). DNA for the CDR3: TGTGCCAGCAGTTTAATTCCAGGAAGGACTAGCGGCAACACAGATACGCAGTATTTT. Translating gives CASSLIPGRTSGNTDTQYF.

The CDR3 region is CASARSGNYEQYF. In DNA, the CDR3 is TGTGCCAGCGCTCGCTCGGGGAACTACGAGCAGTACTTC. V usage is TRBV9 and J usage is TRBJ2-7; weak D call: TRBD2 (5 bases). Per the germline V gene, CDR1 is SGDLS and CDR2 is YYNGEE. V dropped 7 bases and J dropped 3 bases, with 14 bases sitting between them. This CDR3 comprises 13 residues.

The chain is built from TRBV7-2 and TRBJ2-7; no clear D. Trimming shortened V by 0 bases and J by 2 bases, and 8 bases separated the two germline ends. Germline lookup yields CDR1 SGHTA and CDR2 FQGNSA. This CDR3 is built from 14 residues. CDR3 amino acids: CASSLAPGPYEQYF. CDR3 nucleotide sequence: TGTGCCAGCAGCTTAGCTCCAGGTCCCTACGAGCAGTACTTC. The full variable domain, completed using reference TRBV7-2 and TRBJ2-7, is GAGVSQSPSNKVTEKGKDVELRCDPISGHTALYWYRQSLGQGLEFLIYFQGNSAPDKSGLPSDRFSAERTGGSVSTLTIQRTQQEDSAVYLCASSLAPGPYEQYFGPGTRLTVT.

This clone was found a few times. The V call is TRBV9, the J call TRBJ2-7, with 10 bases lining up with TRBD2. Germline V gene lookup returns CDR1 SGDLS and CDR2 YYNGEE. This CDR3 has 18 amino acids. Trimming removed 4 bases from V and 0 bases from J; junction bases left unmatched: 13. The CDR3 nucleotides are TGTGCCAGCAGCTCCCGGGGAGGGAGCGGGGGGGGCTCCTACGAGCAGTACTTC. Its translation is CASSSRGGSGGGSYEQYF.

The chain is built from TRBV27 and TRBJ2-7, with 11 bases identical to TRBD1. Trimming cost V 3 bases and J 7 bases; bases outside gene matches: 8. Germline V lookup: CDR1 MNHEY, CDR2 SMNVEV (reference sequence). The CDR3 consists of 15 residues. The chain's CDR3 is CASSLQGQGADEQYF. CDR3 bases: TGTGCCAGCAGTTTGCAAGGACAGGGGGCGGATGAGCAGTACTTC.

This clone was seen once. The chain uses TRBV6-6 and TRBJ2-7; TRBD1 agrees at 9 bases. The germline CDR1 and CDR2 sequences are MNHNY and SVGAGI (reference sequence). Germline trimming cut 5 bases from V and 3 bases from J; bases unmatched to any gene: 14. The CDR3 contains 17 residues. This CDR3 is CASSPYRQGDFRYEQYF. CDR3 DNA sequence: TGTGCCAGCAGTCCATACCGACAGGGGGACTTCCGCTACGAGCAGTACTTC.

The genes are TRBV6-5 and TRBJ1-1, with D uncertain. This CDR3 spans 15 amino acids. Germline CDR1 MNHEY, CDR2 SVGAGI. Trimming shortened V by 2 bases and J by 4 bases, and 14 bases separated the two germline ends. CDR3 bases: TGTGCCAGCAGTTACGACGAGGGCTTTGGCACTGAAGCTTTCTTT. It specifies CASSYDEGFGTEAFF.

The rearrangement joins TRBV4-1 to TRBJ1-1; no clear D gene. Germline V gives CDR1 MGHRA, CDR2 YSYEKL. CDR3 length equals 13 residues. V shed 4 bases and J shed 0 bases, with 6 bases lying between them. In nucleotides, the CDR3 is TGCGCCAGCAGCCTCCCTTTGAACACTGAAGCTTTCTTT. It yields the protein CASSLPLNTEAFF.

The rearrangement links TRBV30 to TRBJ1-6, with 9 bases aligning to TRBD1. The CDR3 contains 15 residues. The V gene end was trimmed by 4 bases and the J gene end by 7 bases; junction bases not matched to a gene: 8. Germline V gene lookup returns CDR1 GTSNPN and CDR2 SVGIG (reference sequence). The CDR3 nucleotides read TGTGCCTGGACTAGGGACAGGGTGGGGAATTCACCCCTCCACTTT. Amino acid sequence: CAWTRDRVGNSPLHF.

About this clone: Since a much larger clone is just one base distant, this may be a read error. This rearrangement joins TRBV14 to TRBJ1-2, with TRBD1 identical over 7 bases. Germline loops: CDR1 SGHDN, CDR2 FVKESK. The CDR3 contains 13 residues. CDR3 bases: TGTGCCAGCAGCCGGGACAGCAACTATGGCTACATCTTC. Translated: CASSRDSNYGYIF.

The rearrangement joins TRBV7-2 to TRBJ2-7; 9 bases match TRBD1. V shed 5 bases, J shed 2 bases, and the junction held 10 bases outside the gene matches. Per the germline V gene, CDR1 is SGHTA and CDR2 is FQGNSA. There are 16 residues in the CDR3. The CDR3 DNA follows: TGTGCCAGCAGCCACGGGAAATGGACAGGGGCCTACGAGCAGTACTTC. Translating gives CASSHGKWTGAYEQYF.

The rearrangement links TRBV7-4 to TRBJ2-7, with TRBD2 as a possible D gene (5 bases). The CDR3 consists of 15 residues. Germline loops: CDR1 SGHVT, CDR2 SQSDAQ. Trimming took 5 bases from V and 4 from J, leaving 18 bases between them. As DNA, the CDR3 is TGTGCCAGCAGCCCCGGACTCGGTGTACCTTACGAGCAGTACTTC. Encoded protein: CASSPGLGVPYEQYF. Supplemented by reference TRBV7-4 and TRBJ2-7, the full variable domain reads GAGVSQSPRYKVAKRGRDVALRCDSISGHVTLYWYRQTLGQGSEVLTYSQSDAQRDKSGRPSGRFSAERPERSVSTLKIQRTEQGDSAVYLCASSPGLGVPYEQYFGPGTRLTVT.